This entry concerns a single T cell receptor (beta chain). The CDR3 loop spans 13 amino acids. V was trimmed by 0 bases and J by 5 bases, leaving 5 bases between them. CDR1 and CDR2 from the germline V gene are LGHNA and YSLEER. This record belongs to a study of shared clonotypes between healthy human individuals. The assay was carried out at the deep level. In replicate PCRs of sorted subsets, roughly 200 ng DNA, approximately 32,000 T cell genomes, was used. The assay was immunoSEQ multiplex PCR, and TCRdb's table has in-frame clones only and misses some. Here the sample spans some 700,000 clones, roughly 88% being singletons.

V gene TRBV4-3 combines with J gene TRBJ2-1; the D is unclear. The sequenced sample consisted of memory CD8+ T cells from PBMCs. As to subset: CD45RO+ cells pooled with CCR7-negative TemRA cells. The TCR was taken from a man aged 18-30 years in good health. Some clones in this sample may be carry-over from other donors' samples. CDR3 sequence reads: CASSQERDNEQFF. DNA for the CDR3: TGCGCCAGCAGCCAAGAAAGGGACAATGAGCAGTTCTTC.